Given below is one TCR beta chain in context. Between the trimmed V and J ends, which lost 4 bases and 3 bases, there was a span of 13 bases. The CDR3 totals 14 residues. Germline V gives CDR1 SEHNR, CDR2 FQNEAQ (reference sequence). This sample stems from a study of T cells in Graves' hyperthyroidism and ophthalmopathy. Researchers amplified the TCR beta CDR3 regions from RNA transcripts. Carried out on the TCR CDR3, a first-round RT-PCR used the HTBI primer set. TCRdb ran MiXCR on the multiplex PCR reads and lists one entry per CDR3 protein. The repertoire holds more than 550,000 distinct CDR3 sequences, with less than 45% as singletons.

The TCR originated in an adult man with Graves' disease, either hyperthyroidism or ophthalmopathy (not recorded which). The gene calls are TRBV7-9 and TRBJ2-7, with a weak D call TRBD2 (6 bases). Sequencing used peripheral blood or thyroid tissue (not recorded which). For the CDR3, the DNA is TGTGCCAGCAGCTCCGGGACTCCTCGCTACGAGCAGTACTTC. Translated: CASSSGTPRYEQYF.